The entry that follows covers one T cell receptor beta chain sequence. This CDR3 has 14 residues. Trimming took off 6 bases at V and 4 bases at J, with 16 bases between the two ends. Per germline, CDR1 SGDLS and CDR2 YYNGEE. This sample was included in a study of T cell responses to AZD1222 COVID-19 vaccine. Clones were sequenced by immunoSEQ multiplex PCR, and TCRdb holds only the in-frame ones, with some missing. The repertoire has about 150,000 clones, about 91% of them found once; the top ten carry 3% to 4%. The receptor was isolated from an adult in good health. The chain has TRBV9 and TRBJ1-1; D gene uncertain. The source material was peripheral blood, sampled on day 0 of MenACWY control vaccination. In nucleotides, the CDR3 is TGTGCCAGCAATCCCGCACGTCTAGCCACTGAAGCTTTCTTT. Translated, it gives CASNPARLATEAFF.